The 28 T cell receptor beta chains below come from one sample, sequenced in a study of cytomegalovirus exposure and HLA in healthy donors (dated 2017 in TCRdb). Library preparation employed the immunoSEQ multiplex PCR assay. A mixture of 60 forward primers for TCR Vbeta segments and 13 reverse primers for TCR Jbeta segments was used in the multiplex PCR. TCRdb took this table from immuneACCESS and kept in-frame rearrangements with V and J called. Such tables lack part of the clones; where checked against another copy, unresolved V genes explain under half of the gap, and the rest is unexplained. This sample is represented by 200,000 or so clones; 75% to 80% of them were singletons. The ten largest clones capture 6% of the sample. The material sequenced was PBMCs. Source of these receptors: a woman aged 25 to 39 in good health and CMV-seropositive.

The rearrangement uses TRBV7-3 and TRBJ1-1; D gene uncertain. The CDR3 totals 13 residues. The V gene lost 8 bases and the J gene lost 1 base, with 11 bases spanning the gap. Germline CDR1 and CDR2: SGHTA and FQGTGA. The CDR3, as DNA: TGTGCCAGCCGTTCACAACCGAACACTGAAGCTTTCTTT. The encoded protein is CASRSQPNTEAFF.

The gene calls are TRBV27 and TRBJ2-2; D remains ambiguous. Trimming stripped 3 bases from V and 6 bases from J, with 14 bases between. Germline V gene data show CDR1 as MNHEY and CDR2 as SMNVEV (reference sequence). The CDR3 is made up of 15 amino acids. CDR3 sequence: CASSFTPLFPGELFF. The CDR3 nucleotides read TGTGCCAGCAGTTTTACCCCACTGTTTCCCGGGGAGCTGTTTTTT.

This clone has only one observation. V gene TRBV5-8 combines with J gene TRBJ1-4, with TRBD1 identical over 8 bases. The CDR3 is 13 amino acids. CDR1 and CDR2 (germline): SGHTS, YDEGEE. J was trimmed by 13 bases and V by 4 bases; bases with no gene match: 9. The CDR3 DNA follows: TGTGCCAGCAGCAGACCTCGGACAGGGCTACTGTTTTTT. Its translation: CASSRPRTGLLFF.

The genes are TRBV6-1 and TRBJ1-2, with TRBD1 identical over 7 bases. Looked up from germline, CDR1 is MNHNS and CDR2 is SASEGT. The CDR3 has 14 residues. V shed 6 bases and J 1 base; nucleotides not matched to a gene: 5. CDR3 nucleotide sequence: TGTGCCAGCAGAAGGAACAGGGGTAACTATGGCTACACCTTC. Encoded protein: CASRRNRGNYGYTF.

This clone appeared a single time. In DNA form, the CDR3 reads TGCAGCGTTGAAGATCCTTCCAGGGGGCTCTACGAGCAGTACTTC. This gives the protein CSVEDPSRGLYEQYF. This chain connects TRBV29-1 to TRBJ2-7; TRBD1 matches 8 bases. This CDR3 spans 15 amino acids. V lost 0 bases to trimming and J lost 3 bases; unmatched junction nucleotides: 7. Looked up from germline, CDR1 is SQVTM and CDR2 is ANQGSEA.

The genes are TRBV20-1 and TRBJ2-1; TRBD1 might be the D (6 bases). The CDR3 contains 11 residues. V lost 6 bases to trimming and J lost 5 bases, with 8 bases between them. Looked up from germline, CDR1 is DFQATT and CDR2 is SNEGSKA (reference sequence). For the CDR3, the DNA is TGCAGTGCCGGACAGAACAATGAGCAGTTCTTC. Protein sequence: CSAGQNNEQFF.

This clone was seen only a few times. This chain links TRBV5-1 with TRBJ1-1; D possibly corresponds to TRBD1 (6 bases). With 3 bases removed from V and 1 base from J, the gap between germline ends came to 13 bases. The germline V gene has CDR1 SGHRS and CDR2 YFSETQ. This CDR3 spans 15 amino acids. The CDR3 reads CASSSGGAGNTEAFF. The CDR3 DNA reads TGCGCCAGCAGCTCGGGGGGCGCGGGGAACACTGAAGCTTTCTTT.

Written as DNA, the CDR3 is TGTGCTAGTGGTTTGGGCCCACTACCAGGGGTGTGGTGGGATGGCTACACCTTC. The encoded protein is CASGLGPLPGVWWDGYTF. V gene TRBV12-5 combines with J gene TRBJ1-2, with a possible D match to TRBD1 (6 bases). CDR1 is LGHNT and CDR2 is FRNRAP in the germline V gene. The CDR3 has 18 amino acids. V was clipped by 1 base and J by 6 bases, with 24 bases between them. Together with reference TRBV12-5 and TRBJ1-2, the CDR3 gives the full variable domain: DARVTQTPRHKVTEMGQEVTMRCQPILGHNTVFWYRQTMMQGLELLAYFRNRAPLDDSGMPKDRFSAEMPDATLATLKIQPSEPRDSAVYFCASGLGPLPGVWWDGYTFGSGTRLTVV.

The chain is built from TRBV7-9 and TRBJ2-7, with a weak D call TRBD2 (5 bases). CDR1 and CDR2 from the germline V gene are SEHNR and FQNEAQ (reference sequence). V lost 5 bases and J lost 0, with 14 bases in between. The CDR3 is 15 residues long. The CDR3 sequence: CASSPRTGSSYEQYF. The CDR3 nucleotides read TGTGCCAGCAGCCCCCGGACGGGAAGCTCCTACGAGCAGTACTTC.

The chain couples TRBV27 to TRBJ1-4; possibly TRBD1 for D (5 bases). The CDR3 contains 13 residues. CDR1 is MNHEY and CDR2 is SMNVEV in the germline V gene (reference sequence). Trimming stripped 5 bases from V and 7 bases from J, with 11 bases between. The CDR3 sequence: CASSVQGGEKLFF. CDR3 DNA sequence: TGTGCCAGCAGTGTGCAGGGTGGTGAAAAACTGTTTTTT.

This clone was detected only once. This chain links TRBV11-2 with TRBJ2-1, with 8 positions matching TRBD2. The CDR3 spans 15 residues. The V gene end was trimmed by 5 bases and the J gene end by 5 bases; junction bases not matched to a gene: 8. CDR1 and CDR2 from the germline V gene are SGHAT and FQNNGV. The CDR3 is CASSTRLAKDNEQFF. The DNA for the CDR3 is TGTGCCAGCAGCACCCGACTAGCGAAAGACAATGAGCAGTTCTTC.

V usage is TRBV6-1 and J usage is TRBJ2-5; 13 nucleotides align to TRBD2. CDR1 is MNHNS, CDR2 SASEGT, per germline. The ends lost 11 bases at V and 4 bases at J; junction bases unmatched: 10. CDR3 size: 15 residues. The CDR3 reads CAATSGGAFRETQYF. The CDR3 DNA follows: TGTGCCGCAACTAGCGGGGGGGCCTTCAGAGAGACCCAGTACTTC.

V and J are TRBV19 and TRBJ2-7; the match to TRBD1 covers 9 bases. CDR3 length equals 14 residues. CDR1 is LNHDA and CDR2 is SQIVND in the germline V gene (reference sequence). The V gene end was trimmed by 5 bases and the J gene end by 3 bases; junction bases not matched to a gene: 5. DNA for the CDR3: TGTGCCAGTAGTTGGGGACAGGGCCTCTACGAGCAGTACTTC. Its protein product is CASSWGQGLYEQYF.

This sequence joins TRBV6-1 and TRBJ2-6, with D tentatively TRBD2 (6 bases). V lost 8 bases to trimming and J lost 2 bases, with 13 bases between them. This CDR3 region has 15 residues. Looked up from germline, CDR1 is MNHNS and CDR2 is SASEGT. The CDR3 region has the DNA TGTGCCAGCGGGACGGGAGTCGCTGGGGCCAACGTCCTGACTTTC. Residues: CASGTGVAGANVLTF.

The chain has TRBV10-1 and TRBJ2-1, with D possibly being TRBD2 (5 bases). V lost 4 bases, J lost 8 bases, and 12 bases lay in between. CDR3 length equals 13 residues. Germline V gene sequence: CDR1 WNHNN, CDR2 SYGVQD (reference sequence). As DNA, the CDR3 is TGCGCCAGCAGTGGAGGCCCCGGGGATGAGCAGTTCTTC. This codes for CASSGGPGDEQFF.

The chain combines TRBV2 with TRBJ2-1; no definite D call. CDR1 SNHLY and CDR2 FYNNEI come from the germline V gene. The CDR3 runs 17 residues. With 6 bases removed from V and 3 bases from J, the gap between germline ends came to 21 bases. In nucleotides, the CDR3 is TGTGCCAGCAGGGTCCCTAGTAGGAGTCCTCACTACAATGAGCAGTTCTTC. It specifies CASRVPSRSPHYNEQFF.

The chain carries TRBV4-3 and TRBJ2-7, with 9 bases lining up with TRBD2. The CDR3 is made up of 16 amino acids. With 0 bases clipped from V and 2 bases from J, the junction kept 5 bases outside the gene matches. From germline, CDR1 is LGHNA and CDR2 YSLEER. The CDR3 DNA follows: TGCGCCAGCAGCCAAGAATCGGCGGGGGGGACCTACGAGCAGTACTTC. This sequence encodes CASSQESAGGTYEQYF.

The chain uses TRBV7-2 and TRBJ2-5; 8 bases line up with TRBD1. V trimming: 3 bases; J trimming: 4 bases; junction bases outside the gene matches: 7. Germline assignment: CDR1 SGHTA and CDR2 FQGNSA. This CDR3 comprises 15 residues. CDR3 nucleotide sequence: TGTGCCAGCAGCTTTCCCGGGACAGGTCCAGAGACCCAGTACTTC. The encoded protein is CASSFPGTGPETQYF.

The chain joins TRBV23-1 to TRBJ2-3; 9 positions match TRBD2. TRBV23-1 is given ORF status, its function remaining uncertain. The CDR3 spans 19 residues. V shed 2 bases and J 0 bases; nucleotides not matched to a gene: 12. The CDR3 region has the DNA TGCGCCAGCAGTCAAATGGAACGACTAGCGGATACTAGCACAGATACGCAGTATTTT. Amino acid sequence: CASSQMERLADTSTDTQYF.

In this sample, this clone turned up a few times. This rearrangement joins TRBV11-2 to TRBJ2-3; D may be TRBD2 (5 bases). V lost 4 bases to trimming and J lost 5 bases, with 13 bases between them. Germline CDR1 is SGHAT and CDR2 is FQNNGV. The CDR3 loop spans 14 amino acids. CDR3 sequence: CASSSHPAGDTQYF. The CDR3 DNA follows: TGTGCCAGCAGCTCCCATCCGGCGGGAGATACGCAGTATTTT. The whole variable domain, remainder taken from reference TRBV11-2 and TRBJ2-3, is EAGVAQSPRYKIIEKRQSVAFWCNPISGHATLYWYQQILGQGPKLLIQFQNNGVVDDSQLPKDRFSAERLKGVDSTLKIQPAKLEDSAVYLCASSSHPAGDTQYFGPGTRLTVL.

V usage is TRBV5-1 and J usage is TRBJ2-2; TRBD2 matches at 7 bases. The CDR3 has 14 residues. With 4 bases clipped from V and 5 bases from J, the junction kept 5 bases outside the gene matches. CDR1 and CDR2 from the germline V gene are SGHRS and YFSETQ. CDR3 sequence reads: CASSRRGETGELFF. The CDR3 nucleotides are TGCGCCAGCAGCCGCCGGGGGGAGACCGGGGAGCTGTTTTTT.

V gene TRBV5-6 combines with J gene TRBJ1-1; TRBD1 might be the D (5 bases). Per the germline V gene, CDR1 is SGHDT and CDR2 is YYEEEE. V shed 2 bases and J shed 3 bases, with 8 bases lying between them. This CDR3 is built from 13 residues. This CDR3 reads CASSLGAYTEAFF. CDR3 DNA: TGTGCCAGCAGCTTAGGGGCATACACTGAAGCTTTCTTT.

In this sample, this clone turned up once. The chain combines TRBV5-1 with TRBJ2-3, with D unclear. V was clipped by 0 bases and J by 4 bases, with 15 bases between them. The CDR3 extends over 16 amino acids. Looked up from germline, CDR1 is SGHRS and CDR2 is YFSETQ. CDR3 sequence: CASSLGPGSYADTQYF. The CDR3 bases are TGCGCCAGCAGCTTGGGTCCGGGTAGTTATGCAGATACGCAGTATTTT.

This chain joins TRBV6-5 and TRBJ2-7; 8 bases are a match to TRBD1. Germline loops: CDR1 MNHEY, CDR2 SVGAGI. The junction had 7 bases not matched to a gene; V was cut back by 5 bases and J by 4 bases. The CDR3 runs to 14 residues. As DNA, the CDR3 is TGTGCCAGCAGTGAACGACAGGGGACATACGAGCAGTACTTC. This gives the protein CASSERQGTYEQYF.

The rearrangement links TRBV5-1 to TRBJ2-4; 7 bases match TRBD2. The CDR3 covers 14 residues. Trimming at V came to 4 bases and at J to 0 bases, leaving 1 base not matched to a gene. Per germline, CDR1 SGHRS and CDR2 YFSETQ. The CDR3 DNA follows: TGCGCCAGCAGCCTAGCGGTAGCCAAAAACATTCAGTACTTC. Encoded protein: CASSLAVAKNIQYF.

The rearrangement uses TRBV6-5 and TRBJ2-7; 11 bases fit TRBD2. The CDR3 totals 14 residues. From germline, CDR1 is MNHEY and CDR2 SVGAGI. The junction had 5 bases not matched to a gene; V was cut back by 5 bases and J by 5 bases. CDR3 sequence reads: CASSVAGGNHEQYF. In nucleotides, the CDR3 is TGTGCCAGCAGTGTAGCGGGAGGGAACCACGAGCAGTACTTC.

This clone was counted a few times. Here the CDR3 DNA reads TGTGCCAGCAGCCCACGACAGGTCTCGGACACTGAAGCTTTCTTT. It encodes CASSPRQVSDTEAFF. V usage is TRBV9 and J usage is TRBJ1-1; tentatively, D is TRBD1 (6 bases). This CDR3 is built from 15 residues. V was cut by 4 bases and J by 3 bases, with 16 bases left in between. Per germline, CDR1 SGDLS and CDR2 YYNGEE.

The chain combines TRBV5-1 with TRBJ2-3, with D possibly matching TRBD2 (6 bases). V lost 0 bases and J 0 bases, leaving 14 bases between the germline ends. Looked up from germline, CDR1 is SGHRS and CDR2 is YFSETQ. The CDR3 runs 17 residues. CDR3 sequence reads: CASSLVRSGRSTDTQYF. In DNA form, the CDR3 reads TGCGCCAGCAGCTTGGTACGTAGCGGACGGAGCACAGATACGCAGTATTTT.